These T cell receptor beta chains were read from a single sample in a study of T-cell reconstitution after alpha-beta-depleted transplantation in children. TCRdb reanalysed the PCR reads using MiXCR and keeps one entry per CDR3 protein. The sample includes a few hundred thousand distinct CDR3 sequences, approximately 6.3% of them seen just once. Sequencing was performed on PBMCs, taken before TCRalphabeta/CD19-depleted stem cell transplant. The receptors originated from a boy aged 2 to 10 with acute lymphoblastic leukemia, due to receive a stem cell transplant. Each CDR3 is given with its conserved first and last residue. The order of the fields is clone size, J gene, D gene, V gene, CDR3 DNA, CDR3 protein. The D gene is left open where the match is weak. Expanded clones are given a class, and other clones once, few, many or no size at all.

few | TRBJ2-3 | TRBD1 | TRBV5-1 | TGCGCCAGCAGTCAGGCCGGGACAGGGGGTGCAGATACGCAGTATTTT | CASSQAGTGGADTQYF
many | TRBJ2-5 | . | TRBV29-1 | TGCAGCGCCCCCCAGGGAAACGAGGGGGAGACCCAGTACTTC | CSAPQGNEGETQYF
few | TRBJ1-2 | . | TRBV7-9 | TGTGCCAGCAGCTTTGCAGGGGCGGGTGGCTACACCTTC | CASSFAGAGGYTF
many | TRBJ2-2 | . | TRBV25-1 | TGTGCCAGCATGATGGGCACCGGGGAGCTGTTTTTT | CASMMGTGELFF
few | TRBJ2-1 | TRBD2 | TRBV11-2 | TGTGCCAGCAGCTACGTCCCAGAACTAGCGGGGGGGTACAATGAGCAGTTCTTC | CASSYVPELAGGYNEQFF
. | TRBJ2-6 | . | TRBV20-1 | TGCAGTGCCGAGTCCCTCTCTGGGGCCAACGTCCTGACTTTC | CSAESLSGANVLTF
. | TRBJ2-7 | . | TRBV5-4 | TGTGCCAGCAGCTTGGCCGACTGGGTCTACGAGCAGTACTTC | CASSLADWVYEQYF
. | TRBJ2-2 | TRBD2 | TRBV13 | TGTGCCAGCAGCTTAGGGACTAGCGGGAGAGGCGAGAACACCGGGGAGCTGTTTTTT | CASSLGTSGRGENTGELFF
many | TRBJ2-7 | TRBD1 | TRBV7-9 | TGTGCCAGCACCCAGACAGGGGACGAGCAGTACTTC | CASTQTGDEQYF
. | TRBJ1-6 | . | TRBV28 | TGTGCCAGCAGTTCCCCTACCCTCAGCTCCTATAATTCACCCCTCCACTTT | CASSSPTLSSYNSPLHF
. | TRBJ2-7 | . | TRBV5-1 | TGCGCCACCCTCCATTACGAGCAGTACTTC | CATLHYEQYF
many | TRBJ1-4 | . | TRBV12-3/TRBV12-4 | TGTGCCAGCAGTTCCTATTTTACCCAGGGAGGGGAAAAACTGTTTTTT | CASSSYFTQGGEKLFF
many | TRBJ2-1 | TRBD2 | TRBV5-1 | TGCGCCAGCAGTGTCCCGGGGGGGGCCGATGAGCAGTTCTTC | CASSVPGGADEQFF
few | TRBJ1-5 | . | TRBV5-1 | TGCGCCAGCAGCCCAGGGGAAGAGGGCAATCAGCCCCAGCATTTT | CASSPGEEGNQPQHF
many | TRBJ2-1 | . | TRBV12-3/TRBV12-4 | TGTGCCAGCAGTCTTAGCACGCAGAACATATTTTACAATGAGCAGTTCTTC | CASSLSTQNIFYNEQFF
many | TRBJ2-1 | . | TRBV7-2 | TGTGCCAGCAGCGTTCACGGGAGAACCTACAATGAGCAGTTCTTC | CASSVHGRTYNEQFF
. | TRBJ2-3 | TRBD1 | TRBV28 | TGTGCCAGCAGTTCGCCGGGACAGGCAGCAGATACGCAGTATTTT | CASSSPGQAADTQYF
many | TRBJ2-5 | TRBD2 | TRBV20-1 | TGCAGTGCCCGATCGCTCTCCCTAGCGGGAATCTTCCAAGAGACCCAGTACTTC | CSARSLSLAGIFQETQYF
many | TRBJ2-7 | . | TRBV3-1 | TGCGCCAGCAGCCAGGACACCTACGAGCAGTACTTC | CASSQDTYEQYF
many | TRBJ2-3 | TRBD2 | TRBV28 | TGTGCCAGCAAAGGCGGGGGGAAAGTCACAGATACGCAGTATTTT | CASKGGGKVTDTQYF
. | TRBJ2-6 | . | TRBV5-1 | TGCGCCAGCAGCTCGGGGTCGACAGGTCCGGGGGCCAACGTCCTGACTTTC | CASSSGSTGPGANVLTF
. | TRBJ2-1 | . | TRBV7-2 | TGTGCCAGCAGCTTAGCGCAGGGTGGGGCCTACAATGAGCAGTTCTTC | CASSLAQGGAYNEQFF
many | TRBJ2-5 | . | TRBV29-1 | TGCAGCGTTGATAGAAGAGAGGCACAAGAGACCCAGTACTTC | CSVDRREAQETQYF
many | TRBJ2-7 | . | TRBV6-2/TRBV6-3 | TGTGCCAGCAGCCCCGACAACCACGAGCAGTACTTC | CASSPDNHEQYF
many | TRBJ2-3 | . | TRBV20-1 | TGCAGTGCCCCTAACCGGGACTCTAGCACAGATACGCAGTATTTT | CSAPNRDSSTDTQYF
many | TRBJ1-1 | TRBD1 | TRBV5-1 | TGTGCCAGCAGCTTAGACAGGGGGAACACTGAAGCTTTCTTT | CASSLDRGNTEAFF
. | TRBJ1-5 | . | TRBV6-2/TRBV6-3 | TGTGCCAGCAGCATCGGACAAAATCCTCTCAATCAGCCCCAGCATTTT | CASSIGQNPLNQPQHF
many | TRBJ2-7 | . | TRBV12-3/TRBV12-4 | TGTGCCAGCAGTCCCGCAGGGACACCCCACGAGCAGTACTTC | CASSPAGTPHEQYF
many | TRBJ1-1 | . | TRBV29-1 | TGCATCTCTACGGTGGGAGAAAAAGCTTTCTTT | CISTVGEKAFF
. | TRBJ1-1 | . | TRBV11-3 | TGTGCCAGCAGCTTAGCCGGGTACACTGAAGCTTTCTTT | CASSLAGYTEAFF
many | TRBJ2-1 | . | TRBV4-3 | TGCGCCAGCAGCCAAGAGTTCGGTGAGCAGTTCTTC | CASSQEFGEQFF
. | TRBJ2-7 | TRBD2 | TRBV7-2 | TGTGCCAGCAGCTTAATGGCTAGCGGGGATTACGAGCAGTACTTC | CASSLMASGDYEQYF
. | TRBJ1-3 | . | TRBV21-1 | TGTGCCAGCAGCAAAGTTTCGGCAGGGAGACGTCTTTCCGGAAACACCATATATTTT | CASSKVSAGRRLSGNTIYF
many | TRBJ2-5 | TRBD2 | TRBV20-1 | TGCAGTGCCAGGCTCCGGGGGGTTAGGGAGACCCAGTACTTC | CSARLRGVRETQYF
many | TRBJ2-7 | . | TRBV20-1 | TGCAGTGCTAGGATCGGGAGTATGTACGAGCAGTACTTC | CSARIGSMYEQYF
few | TRBJ2-1 | TRBD2 | TRBV20-1 | TGCAGTGCTAGAGAAGCGGGGACTATCCACTACAATGAGCAGTTCTTC | CSAREAGTIHYNEQFF
many | TRBJ2-5 | . | TRBV28 | TGTGCCACCATACGCGGGGCAAAGGAGACCCAGTACTTC | CATIRGAKETQYF